The 6 T cell receptor beta chains given below trace back to one sample, sequenced in a study of T cells in Graves' hyperthyroidism and ophthalmopathy. Authors of the study amplified TCR beta CDR3 regions from RNA transcripts. A set of HTBI primers served as the primers for a first-round RT-PCR of the TCR CDR3. TCRdb passed the multiplex PCR reads through MiXCR, listing each CDR3 protein once. This table has 380,000 or so distinct CDR3 sequences, about 15% appearing once. Material for sequencing was blood. The source of these receptors is a woman aged 25-40 years with Graves' hyperthyroidism.

Many counts were recorded for this clonotype. V usage is TRBV18 and J usage is TRBJ1-1, with D tentatively TRBD1 (5 bases). The V end was cut by 3 bases, the J end by 4 bases, with 21 bases between. Germline CDR1 is KGHSH and CDR2 is LQKENI. The length of the CDR3 is 17 residues. The DNA for the CDR3 is TGTGCCAGCTCACCCCTCCCCTTGACAGCCTCGTCCACTGAAGCTTTCTTT. It yields the protein CASSPLPLTASSTEAFF.

This clonotype was seen only a few times. The chain employs TRBV19 and TRBJ1-5; D is perhaps TRBD1 (6 bases). Germline V gives CDR1 LNHDA, CDR2 SQIVND (reference sequence). The CDR3 is 15 residues long. The V gene lost 7 bases and the J gene lost 5 bases, with 18 bases spanning the gap. The CDR3 DNA reads as TGTGCCAGTAACGTTTTAGGGGGACAATATCAGCCCCAGCATTTT. This translates into CASNVLGGQYQPQHF.

This clonotype has more than one count but fewer than ten. J is TRBJ1-4 and V is TRBV10-1; tentative D call: TRBD1 (6 bases). The CDR3 sequence is 13 residues long. Per germline, CDR1 WNHNN and CDR2 SYGVQD (reference sequence). V was pared by 8 bases and J by 7 bases, with 14 bases between. CDR3 loop: CASQQGRGEKLFF. DNA for the CDR3: TGCGCCAGCCAACAGGGCCGCGGTGAAAAACTGTTTTTT.

The sample holds many counts of this clonotype. This chain connects TRBV12-3 or TRBV12-4 to TRBJ2-1, with 14 bases fitting TRBD2. The V segment lost 3 bases and the J segment 8 bases; nucleotides outside the gene matches: 3. CDR3 size: 15 residues. The CDR3 sequence is CASSLGLAGVDEQFF. The CDR3 DNA is TGTGCCAGCAGTTTGGGACTAGCGGGAGTCGATGAGCAGTTCTTC.

This clonotype was picked up a small number of times. The V and J genes are TRBV20-1 and TRBJ2-7; 7 nucleotides line up with TRBD1. Germline CDR1 and CDR2: DFQATT and SNEGSKA (reference sequence). This CDR3 region has 14 residues. V lost 5 bases, J lost 6 bases, and 13 bases stayed unmatched. The CDR3 DNA reads as TGCAGTGCTCCACCAACGGGACAGCCAGGCGAGCAGTACTTC. Its protein product is CSAPPTGQPGEQYF.

This clonotype was counted between two and nine times. The J gene is TRBJ2-2, the V gene TRBV7-9; D unclear. Germline V gene sequence: CDR1 SEHNR, CDR2 FQNEAQ (reference sequence). This CDR3 is built from 14 residues. The V and J ends lost 0 bases and 4 bases respectively, with 6 bases between them. The CDR3 sequence is CASSLAASTGELFF. CDR3 sequence (DNA): TGTGCCAGCAGCTTAGCGGCGAGCACCGGGGAGCTGTTTTTT.